This record looks at one TCR beta chain sequence and its context. Different DNA sequences within this sample yield the same CDR3. This specimen comes from a study of blood T cell repertoires in COVID-19. Study-wide background: There were acute and convalescent COVID-19 samples, and they came from the United States, Italy and Spain.

As handled by the study authors: Reference gene primer amplification gave estimated nucleated cell counts. Assay: immunoSEQ multiplex PCR; the TCRdb copy retains only in-frame clones and omits some. That table gives V, J and clone size, and the DNA gave D and trimming. Of over 400,000 clones listed, approximately 91% are singletons. The sequence derives from a woman between 45 and 65 years old with COVID-19, enrolled during active disease. Source material: peripheral blood.

CDR3 DNA sequence: TGTGCCACCAGTGATCCCGGACAGGGAAACACCGGGGAGCTGTTTTTT. It codes for CATSDPGQGNTGELFF. The rearrangement links TRBV24-1 to TRBJ2-2; 8 bases map to TRBD1. CDR3 length equals 16 residues. In germline, CDR1 is KGHDR, CDR2 SFDVKD. Trimming at V came to 3 bases and at J to 2 bases, leaving 4 bases not matched to a gene.